The 23 T cell receptor beta chains below were found in one sample sequenced in a study of T cells in Graves' hyperthyroidism and ophthalmopathy. Amplified regions were TCR beta CDR3 sequences from RNA transcripts. RT-PCR in the first round (using the HTBI primer set) targeted the TCR CDR3. Using its own MiXCR run on the multiplex PCR reads, TCRdb lists one record per CDR3 protein. The data contain approximately 870,000 distinct CDR3 sequences, 35% to 40% of them seen just once; the ten biggest clones take up 7.5% to 9.5%. Input material: blood. The receptors were gathered from a man in his late teens or twenties with Graves' hyperthyroidism.

The chain carries TRBV5-1 and TRBJ1-1; 8 positions agree with TRBD1. The CDR3 is 14 amino acids. Trimming cost V 4 bases and J 8 bases; bases outside gene matches: 10. Per the germline V gene, CDR1 is SGHRS and CDR2 is YFSETQ. CDR3 sequence: CASSEWGQEDEAFF. CDR3 nucleotides: TGCGCCAGCAGCGAGTGGGGACAGGAAGACGAAGCTTTCTTT.

V is TRBV7-2 and J is TRBJ1-4; D is perhaps TRBD1 (5 bases). V was shortened by 1 base and J by 7 bases, with 13 bases between the two germline ends. Germline V gives CDR1 SGHTA, CDR2 FQGNSA. This CDR3 is built from 15 residues. In DNA, the CDR3 is TGTGCCAGCAGCTTAGTCGCCGGGGCGGGTGAAAAACTGTTTTTT. Encoded protein: CASSLVAGAGEKLFF. Filled out from reference TRBV7-2 and TRBJ1-4, the complete variable domain reads GAGVSQSPSNKVTEKGKDVELRCDPISGHTALYWYRQSLGQGLEFLIYFQGNSAPDKSGLPSDRFSAERTGGSVSTLTIQRTQQEDSAVYLCASSLVAGAGEKLFFGSGTQLSVL.

This clonotype has a count of ten or more. This chain links TRBV29-1 with TRBJ2-5; 9 bases match TRBD2. Germline V gene data show CDR1 as SQVTM and CDR2 as ANQGSEA. This CDR3 is built from 13 residues. V trimming: 3 bases; J trimming: 5 bases; junction bases outside the gene matches: 4. CDR3 region: CSVEREGRETQYF. CDR3 DNA sequence: TGCAGCGTTGAGCGGGAGGGCCGGGAGACCCAGTACTTC.

This clonotype appeared a few times. This chain links TRBV7-9 with TRBJ2-7; 10 bases agree with TRBD1. The germline V gene has CDR1 SEHNR and CDR2 FQNEAQ (reference sequence). The CDR3 extends over 15 amino acids. Trimming removed 1 base from V and 3 bases from J; junction bases left unmatched: 3. Written as DNA, the CDR3 is TGTGCCAGCAGCTTAGGGGACAGGGGCTTCTACGAGCAGTACTTC. Translated: CASSLGDRGFYEQYF. Complete variable domain (other parts from reference TRBV7-9 and TRBJ2-7): DTGVSQNPRHKITKRGQNVTFRCDPISEHNRLYWYRQTLGQGPEFLTYFQNEAQLEKSRLLSDRFSAERPKGSFSTLEIQRTEQGDSAMYLCASSLGDRGFYEQYFGPGTRLTVT.

This clonotype appeared a few times. A junction boundary mismatches the germline segment, possibly from a read error. The chain links TRBV5-1 to TRBJ1-5, with 8 bases aligning to TRBD1. The length of the CDR3 is 16 residues. Germline V CDR1 and CDR2: SGHRS, YFSETQ. For the CDR3, the DNA is TGTGCCAGCAGCCAAGAACTGACAGGGGTGGATCAGCCCCAGCATTTT. Translating gives CASSQELTGVDQPQHF.

The chain recombines TRBV7-3 with TRBJ2-7; no firm D call. CDR1 and CDR2 from the germline V gene are SGHTA and FQGTGA. This CDR3 is 13 amino acids long. V gave up 5 bases and J gave up 3 bases, with 11 bases separating them. The CDR3 is CASSRSQYYEQYF. The CDR3 DNA reads TGTGCCAGCAGCAGGAGCCAATACTACGAGCAGTACTTC.

This clonotype was counted ten times or more. Written as DNA, the CDR3 is TGCGCCAGCAGCCAAGGAGGCGCCGGGGCGCGGGAGCAGTACTTC. This translates into CASSQGGAGAREQYF. The V call is TRBV4-1, the J call TRBJ2-7; D is perhaps TRBD1 or TRBD2 (5 bases each). Germline V CDR1 and CDR2: MGHRA, YSYEKL. Trimming cost V 1 base and J 7 bases, with 17 bases left between them. The CDR3 spans 15 residues.

The genes are TRBV20-1 and TRBJ1-3; D ambiguous. The V gene's germline CDR1 is DFQATT and CDR2 SNEGSKA (reference sequence). The CDR3 runs to 13 residues. V gave up 6 bases and J gave up 7 bases, with 16 bases separating them. CDR3 amino acids: CSAPSRTSNTIYF. CDR3 coding DNA: TGCAGTGCCCCCTCACGGACGTCGAACACCATATATTTT.

This clonotype appeared many times. The chain is built from TRBV25-1 and TRBJ1-2; TRBD1 aligns across 7 bases. J gave up 4 bases and V 5 bases, and 4 bases lay outside the gene matches. Germline V lookup: CDR1 MGHDK, CDR2 SYGVNS. This CDR3 spans 13 amino acids. The CDR3 loop reads CASSPTGTYGYTF. The CDR3 coding sequence is TGTGCCAGCAGTCCGACAGGGACCTATGGCTACACCTTC.

The gene calls are TRBV19 and TRBJ2-7; the D is unclear. This CDR3 region has 13 residues. V gave up 1 base and J gave up 0 bases, with 4 bases separating them. Germline loops: CDR1 LNHDA, CDR2 SQIVND (reference sequence). The CDR3 protein is CASSIASSYEQYF. CDR3 DNA: TGTGCCAGTAGTATAGCGAGCTCCTACGAGCAGTACTTC. The entire variable domain, with the rest obtained from reference TRBV19 and TRBJ2-7, is as follows: DGGITQSPKYLFRKEGQNVTLSCEQNLNHDAMYWYRQDPGQGLRLIYYSQIVNDFQKGDIAEGYSVSREKKESFPLTVTSAQKNPTAFYLCASSIASSYEQYFGPGTRLTVT.

The V and J genes are TRBV10-3 and TRBJ1-3, with D uncertain. Germline V gene lookup returns CDR1 ENHRY and CDR2 SYGVKD. Trimming took 10 bases from V and 7 from J, leaving 14 bases between them. This CDR3 has 12 amino acids. The CDR3 sequence: CATSEEKNTIYF. As DNA, the CDR3 is TGTGCCACCTCGGAGGAGAAGAACACCATATATTTT.

The chain employs TRBV11-2 and TRBJ1-5; D is perhaps TRBD1 (5 bases). The germline V gene encodes CDR1 SGHAT and CDR2 FQNNGV. V was cut by 3 bases and J by 5 bases, with 11 bases left in between. This CDR3 has 14 residues. The DNA of the CDR3 is TGTGCCAGCAGCTTGTCACAGGTCTATCAGCCCCAGCATTTT. It codes for CASSLSQVYQPQHF.

This clonotype showed up many times. This chain uses TRBV12-3 or TRBV12-4 with TRBJ2-5; D is undetermined. This CDR3 is built from 11 residues. V lost 6 bases and J lost 6, with 8 bases in between. CDR3 DNA sequence: TGTGCCAGCAGCCTTAGTCAGACCCAGTACTTC. Protein: CASSLSQTQYF.

This clonotype has just a few counts. This chain connects TRBV7-9 to TRBJ2-5; D may be TRBD2 (6 bases). CDR3 size: 18 residues. Looked up from germline, CDR1 is SEHNR and CDR2 is FQNEAQ (reference sequence). The V end lost 5 bases, the J end lost 5 bases, and 27 bases lay between the germline ends. The CDR3 DNA sequence: TGTGCCAGCAGCCCCAGACGATACAGTTCGGGAGTTATGGAGACCCAGTACTTC. Residues: CASSPRRYSSGVMETQYF.

This clonotype occurred many times. This chain links TRBV6-5 with TRBJ1-2; no clear D. Trimming removed 5 bases at V and 4 bases at J, with 11 bases between. The CDR3 sequence is 13 residues long. Germline CDR1 MNHEY, CDR2 SVGAGI. The CDR3, as DNA: TGTGCCAGCAGTCAAGACATGGCCTATGGCTACACCTTC. This translates into CASSQDMAYGYTF.

The chain employs TRBV20-1 and TRBJ2-7; 8 bases fit TRBD1. The J segment lost 6 bases and the V segment lost 8 bases, leaving 12 bases of the junction unmatched. The CDR3 is 13 amino acids. The germline V gene encodes CDR1 DFQATT and CDR2 SNEGSKA (reference sequence). This CDR3 reads CSSQDREIPEQYF. CDR3 sequence (DNA): TGCAGTTCCCAGGACAGGGAGATCCCCGAGCAGTACTTC.

This clonotype came up many times. This CDR3 is CSGGEGVGYEQYF. CDR3 DNA: TGCAGCGGAGGGGAGGGGGTCGGCTACGAGCAGTACTTC. This chain uses TRBV29-1 with TRBJ2-7; D perhaps matches TRBD2 (7 bases). The CDR3 loop spans 13 amino acids. Trimming removed 7 bases at V and 3 bases at J, with 16 bases between. Germline V CDR1 and CDR2: SQVTM, ANQGSEA.

This clonotype showed up just once. The CDR3 sequence: CASSFGTGIETQYF. CDR3 DNA: TGTGCCAGCAGCTTCGGGACAGGGATTGAGACCCAGTACTTC. This chain uses TRBV7-2 with TRBJ2-5; 9 bases are a match to TRBD1. The V gene's germline CDR1 is SGHTA and CDR2 FQGNSA. This CDR3 has 14 amino acids. With V trimmed by 3 bases and J by 5 bases, 4 bases remained unmatched.

The rearrangement joins TRBV29-1 to TRBJ2-1; D is undetermined. In germline, CDR1 is SQVTM, CDR2 ANQGSEA. V dropped 6 bases and J dropped 10 bases, with 13 bases sitting between them. This CDR3 is 11 amino acids long. The CDR3, as DNA: TGCAGCGTCGAGGATCAGTACGAGCAGTTCTTC. Protein sequence: CSVEDQYEQFF.

The V and J genes are TRBV19 and TRBJ2-7, with a possible D match to TRBD2 (6 bases). Per the germline V gene, CDR1 is LNHDA and CDR2 is SQIVND (reference sequence). This CDR3 contains 13 residues. Trimming took off 8 bases at V and 0 bases at J, with 11 bases between the two ends. This chain's CDR3 is CASAAGFSYEQYF. The CDR3 nucleotides are TGTGCCAGTGCGGCGGGGTTCTCCTACGAGCAGTACTTC.

The chain employs TRBV7-2 and TRBJ2-2; 8 bases agree with TRBD2. This CDR3 is 16 amino acids long. V was clipped by 5 bases and J by 6 bases; unmatched bases: 11. Germline CDR1 is SGHTA and CDR2 is FQGNSA. The CDR3 region has the DNA TGTGCCAGCAGCCAAGAAGGGACTAGTAGGTCCGGGGAGCTGTTTTTT. Translated: CASSQEGTSRSGELFF.

The V gene is TRBV4-1, the J gene TRBJ2-5, with 8 bases matching TRBD2. This CDR3 has 18 residues. V gave up 5 bases and J gave up 3 bases; unmatched junction bases: 17. Germline V gene sequence: CDR1 MGHRA, CDR2 YSYEKL. CDR3 coding DNA: TGCGCCAGCAGCAGCCCGGGGCTGGCGGGAGGCGATAAAGAGACCCAGTACTTC. Amino acid sequence: CASSSPGLAGGDKETQYF.

The chain couples TRBV7-2 to TRBJ1-3; possible D gene TRBD1, 6 bases. Trimming took off 5 bases at V and 2 bases at J, with 13 bases between the two ends. The CDR3 spans 15 residues. Germline V gene lookup returns CDR1 SGHTA and CDR2 FQGNSA. The CDR3 DNA sequence: TGTGCCAGCAGCCCTCCCAACAGGGCTGGAAACACCATATATTTT. Amino acids: CASSPPNRAGNTIYF.